Reported below is one T cell receptor (beta chain). These data come from a study of somatic mutations in cytotoxic T cells in rheumatoid arthritis. Germline V gene sequence: CDR1 SGHNT, CDR2 YENEEA. This CDR3 comprises 14 residues. V lost 5 bases, J lost 8 bases, and 9 bases stayed unmatched. Produced via immunoSEQ multiplex PCR; TCRdb's table is partial and in-frame only. Of some 30,000 clones in the sample, around four fifths are singletons; the top ten hold just under 8.5%. This chain uses TRBV11-3 with TRBJ1-2, with 9 bases matching TRBD1. The sequence came from an adult with rheumatoid arthritis. Sequencing was performed on CD8+ T cells sorted from blood. As DNA, the CDR3 is TGTGCCAGCAGCCCCGGGACAGGGCTGGTCGGCTACACCTTC. Translation: CASSPGTGLVGYTF.